The following is a TCR beta chain sequence with its context. What it binds is not known. The entry originates in a study of T cell repertoires in cytomegalovirus infection. Whole-study context: Use of recently identified HLA-C-restricted and well-studied HLA-B-restricted CMV epitopes was part of the study. Indications of both CMV infection and matching HLA type were provided by public TCR beta signatures. General study findings and limits: HLA-C-restricted, CMV-specific TCR beta clonotypes were dominant ex vivo.

TCRdb reprocessed the reads via MiXCR and lists one record per CDR3 protein. Among some 920,000 distinct CDR3 sequences listed, around 32% were seen once. Trimming took 7 bases from V and 4 from J; bases not matched to a gene: 4. Looked up from germline, CDR1 is SGDLS and CDR2 is YYNGEE. This CDR3 is 12 amino acids long. J is TRBJ1-2 and V is TRBV9; 7 bases align to TRBD1. Sequences were derived from cultured CD8+ T cells from PBMCs, sampled from culture after CMV antigen stimulation. This TCR came from a human donor in good health (CMV status not recorded). Some clones in this sample may be carry-over from other donors' samples. This chain's CDR3 is CASHDRAYGYTF. CDR3 DNA: TGTGCCAGCCACGACAGGGCCTATGGCTACACCTTC. Filled out from reference TRBV9 and TRBJ1-2, the complete variable domain reads DSGVTQTPKHLITATGQRVTLRCSPRSGDLSVYWYQQSLDQGLQFLIQYYNGEERAKGNILERFSAQQFPDLHSELNLSSLELGDSALYFCASHDRAYGYTFGSGTRLTVV.